This T cell receptor beta chain was obtained from a study of blood T cell repertoires in COVID-19. Across the whole study: The United States, Italy and Spain were the sources of the acute and convalescent COVID-19 samples. PBMCs, B-cell-depleted T cells, or T cells were the source of the cDNA or gDNA that made up the material.

The CDR3 totals 12 residues. The V and J ends lost 5 bases and 8 bases, in that order; junction bases with no gene match: 5. CDR1 and CDR2 from the germline V gene are SQVTM and ANQGSEA. Original processing notes: How many nucleated cells were present was estimated from reference gene primer amplification. Sequencing was performed with immunoSEQ multiplex PCR; in TCRdb, only in-frame clones are kept and a portion is missing. The V and J calls and clone size were taken over from that table, and D and trimming were inferred from the DNA. The repertoire holds about 54,000 clones, approximately 86% seen once, with 3.6% in the top ten. Patients at the Seattle site were enrolled during active infection and followed longitudinally.

Sequences were obtained from peripheral blood. This TCR was sampled from a man aged 40-49 years with COVID-19, enrolled during active disease. The V gene is TRBV29-1, the J gene TRBJ1-2, with 10 nucleotides matching TRBD1. The CDR3 loop is CSVTGTGVGYTF. CDR3 bases: TGCAGCGTTACCGGGACAGGGGTCGGCTACACCTTC. Full variable domain (missing parts from reference TRBV29-1 and TRBJ1-2): SAVISQKPSRDICQRGTSLTIQCQVDSQVTMMFWYRQQPGQSLTLIATANQGSEATYESGFVIDKFPISRPNLTFSTLTVSNMSPEDSSIYLCSVTGTGVGYTFGSGTRLTVV.